These T cell receptor beta chains were read from a single sample in a study of blood T cell repertoires in COVID-19. Produced via immunoSEQ multiplex PCR; TCRdb's table is partial and in-frame only. This sample carries about 78,000 clones, roughly 91% of them seen once, and the ten largest clones take around 0.96%. Input material: peripheral blood. The receptors were sampled from a woman in her 50s in a cohort sampled during active COVID-19. CDR3s include the opening cysteine and the closing phenylalanine or tryptophan. A D gene is named only where the DNA matches it firmly. Clone size, where shown, is once, few, many, or a class for clones that have expanded.

j_gene: TRBJ1-6; v_gene: TRBV18; abundance: NA; d_gene: NA; CDR3nt: TGTGCCAGCTCACTCGACAGAAAGAATTCACCCCTCCACTTT; CDR3aa: CASSLDRKNSPLHF
j_gene: TRBJ2-1; v_gene: TRBV28; abundance: NA; d_gene: TRBD2; CDR3nt: TGTGCCAGCAGTGTAGCGGGAGGCGGATACAATGAGCAGTTCTTC; CDR3aa: CASSVAGGGYNEQFF
j_gene: TRBJ2-1; v_gene: TRBV9; abundance: NA; d_gene: NA; CDR3nt: TGTGCCAGCAGCGTAGTGGGTGACTACGACAATGAGCAGTTCTTC; CDR3aa: CASSVVGDYDNEQFF
j_gene: TRBJ2-7; v_gene: TRBV28; abundance: NA; d_gene: TRBD1; CDR3nt: TGTGCCAGCAGTTCCTCCGGGACAGGGAAGACCGGGCAGTACTTC; CDR3aa: CASSSSGTGKTGQYF
j_gene: TRBJ2-2; v_gene: TRBV2; abundance: NA; d_gene: NA; CDR3nt: TGTGCCAGCAGGTTAGGGGAAACCCCCGGGGAGCTGTTTTTT; CDR3aa: CASRLGETPGELFF
j_gene: TRBJ2-1; v_gene: TRBV5-1; abundance: NA; d_gene: TRBD1; CDR3nt: TGCGCCAGCAGCCAGACGGGACAGGGTGGCAATGAGCAGTTCTTC; CDR3aa: CASSQTGQGGNEQFF
j_gene: TRBJ1-2; v_gene: TRBV5-4; abundance: NA; d_gene: NA; CDR3nt: TGTGCCAGCAGCTTAATCGGAGTGAGCTATGGCTACACCTTC; CDR3aa: CASSLIGVSYGYTF
j_gene: TRBJ2-1; v_gene: TRBV29-1; abundance: once; d_gene: NA; CDR3nt: TGCAGCGTTGGAACTAGCTACAATGAGCAGTTCTTC; CDR3aa: CSVGTSYNEQFF
j_gene: TRBJ1-3; v_gene: TRBV7-2; abundance: few; d_gene: NA; CDR3nt: TGTGCCAGCAGCCTACTCCGGGACACCATATATTTT; CDR3aa: CASSLLRDTIYF
j_gene: TRBJ1-2; v_gene: TRBV30; abundance: once; d_gene: NA; CDR3nt: TGTGCCTGGAGTGTATGGGCAGGGGATAGCTACACCTTC; CDR3aa: CAWSVWAGDSYTF
j_gene: TRBJ2-2; v_gene: TRBV28; abundance: NA; d_gene: NA; CDR3nt: TGTGCCAGCAGTTTAGTGAACCCCCGGGCCGGGGAGCTGTTTTTT; CDR3aa: CASSLVNPRAGELFF
j_gene: TRBJ1-4; v_gene: TRBV5-1; abundance: NA; d_gene: NA; CDR3nt: TGCGCCAGCAGCTTCAGTAATGAAAAACTGTTTTTT; CDR3aa: CASSFSNEKLFF
j_gene: TRBJ1-1; v_gene: TRBV9; abundance: NA; d_gene: TRBD1; CDR3nt: TGTGCCAGCAGCGTGACCGGGACAGGGACTGAAGCTTTCTTT; CDR3aa: CASSVTGTGTEAFF
j_gene: TRBJ2-6; v_gene: TRBV7-3; abundance: NA; d_gene: TRBD2; CDR3nt: TGTGCCAGCAGCGCCCTACCTACTAGCGGGGCTTACTCTGGGGCCAACGTCCTGACTTTC; CDR3aa: CASSALPTSGAYSGANVLTF
j_gene: TRBJ1-5; v_gene: TRBV15; abundance: once; d_gene: NA; CDR3nt: TGTGCCACCAGCAGAGGAAGGGAGAATCAGCCCCAGCATTTT; CDR3aa: CATSRGRENQPQHF
j_gene: TRBJ1-4; v_gene: TRBV19; abundance: NA; d_gene: TRBD1; CDR3nt: TGTGCCAGTAGCCGGGGGACAGGGGAGGGAATTCTAGCGGGAAGCGAAAAACTGTTTTTT; CDR3aa: CASSRGTGEGILAGSEKLFF
j_gene: TRBJ1-2; v_gene: TRBV28; abundance: NA; d_gene: NA; CDR3nt: TGTGCCAGCTACCCTACGGGGGTTGGTGGCTACACCTTC; CDR3aa: CASYPTGVGGYTF
j_gene: TRBJ2-1; v_gene: TRBV5-5; abundance: few; d_gene: TRBD2; CDR3nt: TGTGCCAGCAGCTTGGGCGGGAGCTCCTACAATGAGCAGTTCTTC; CDR3aa: CASSLGGSSYNEQFF
j_gene: TRBJ2-1; v_gene: TRBV28; abundance: NA; d_gene: TRBD2; CDR3nt: TGTGCCAGCAGCCCAGCCGGACTAGAAGGGAACAATGAGCAGTTCTTC; CDR3aa: CASSPAGLEGNNEQFF
j_gene: TRBJ1-1; v_gene: TRBV7-9; abundance: NA; d_gene: TRBD1; CDR3nt: TGTGCCAGCAGCTCCACTGGACAGGGAACTTTCTTT; CDR3aa: CASSSTGQGTFF
j_gene: TRBJ1-2; v_gene: TRBV3-1/TRBV3-2; abundance: NA; d_gene: TRBD1; CDR3nt: TGTGCCAGCAGCCAACAGACAGGGATCTACACCTTC; CDR3aa: CASSQQTGIYTF
j_gene: TRBJ2-3; v_gene: TRBV2; abundance: NA; d_gene: NA; CDR3nt: TGTGCCAGCAGCCTCCGGGACACATACACAGATACGCAGTATTTT; CDR3aa: CASSLRDTYTDTQYF
j_gene: TRBJ1-1; v_gene: TRBV29-1; abundance: NA; d_gene: NA; CDR3nt: TGCAGCGTCCTATCCGTGGACACTGAAGCTTTCTTT; CDR3aa: CSVLSVDTEAFF
j_gene: TRBJ2-1; v_gene: TRBV4-2; abundance: NA; d_gene: TRBD2; CDR3nt: TGTGCCAGCAGCCAAGAGAGATGGCGGGAGGCATTTCATGAGCAGTTCTTC; CDR3aa: CASSQERWREAFHEQFF
j_gene: TRBJ2-2; v_gene: TRBV4-1; abundance: few; d_gene: NA; CDR3nt: TGCGCCAGCAGCCAAGACATTTTTTTGGGACAATGGGAGCTGTTTTTT; CDR3aa: CASSQDIFLGQWELFF
j_gene: TRBJ1-3; v_gene: TRBV6-1; abundance: once; d_gene: NA; CDR3nt: TGTGCCAGCAGTGATGGGCAATCTGGAAACACCATATATTTT; CDR3aa: CASSDGQSGNTIYF
j_gene: TRBJ2-1; v_gene: TRBV11-3; abundance: NA; d_gene: NA; CDR3nt: TGTGCCAGCAGCTTAGCGGGAGCCACCTACAATGAGCAGTTCTTC; CDR3aa: CASSLAGATYNEQFF
j_gene: TRBJ1-5; v_gene: TRBV28; abundance: NA; d_gene: NA; CDR3nt: TGTGCCAGCAGCGCCGCGGGGAATGGGAATCAGCCCCAGCATTTT; CDR3aa: CASSAAGNGNQPQHF
j_gene: TRBJ1-4; v_gene: TRBV7-9; abundance: NA; d_gene: NA; CDR3nt: TGTGCCAGCAGCCCGGGGGATGAAAAACTGTTTTTT; CDR3aa: CASSPGDEKLFF
j_gene: TRBJ2-7; v_gene: TRBV9; abundance: NA; d_gene: NA; CDR3nt: TGTGCCAGCAGCCAGGGGGGCGGCCTACTCTACGAGCAGTACTTC; CDR3aa: CASSQGGGLLYEQYF
j_gene: TRBJ2-4; v_gene: TRBV21-1; abundance: few; d_gene: NA; CDR3nt: TGTGCCAGCAGCTTTTTAGCGGAGGGAAAAAACATTCAGTACTTC; CDR3aa: CASSFLAEGKNIQYF
j_gene: TRBJ2-7; v_gene: TRBV6-5; abundance: NA; d_gene: TRBD2; CDR3nt: TGTGCCAGCACGCCAGCGGGAGCCTACGAGCAGTACTTC; CDR3aa: CASTPAGAYEQYF
j_gene: TRBJ2-1; v_gene: TRBV10-1; abundance: NA; d_gene: TRBD2; CDR3nt: TGCGCCAGCAGTTCTAGCGGGCCCTACAATGAGCAGTTCTTC; CDR3aa: CASSSSGPYNEQFF
j_gene: TRBJ1-2; v_gene: TRBV29-1; abundance: NA; d_gene: TRBD1; CDR3nt: TGCAGCGTGTCACAGGGGTTTTTGGGCTACACCTTC; CDR3aa: CSVSQGFLGYTF
j_gene: TRBJ2-1; v_gene: TRBV27; abundance: once; d_gene: TRBD1; CDR3nt: TGTGCCAGCATTGGACAGGGTTACAATGAGCAGTTCTTC; CDR3aa: CASIGQGYNEQFF
j_gene: TRBJ2-5; v_gene: TRBV19; abundance: NA; d_gene: TRBD2; CDR3nt: TGTGCCAGTAGTAAGGTATTGGGACTAGCGGGAGAGGAGACCCAGTACTTC; CDR3aa: CASSKVLGLAGEETQYF
j_gene: TRBJ1-5; v_gene: TRBV5-1; abundance: NA; d_gene: NA; CDR3nt: TGCGCCAGCAGCTTGAATCCGTCCGATCAGCCCCAGCATTTT; CDR3aa: CASSLNPSDQPQHF
j_gene: TRBJ1-2; v_gene: TRBV24-1; abundance: once; d_gene: NA; CDR3nt: TGTGCCACCAGTGACACCTATAACTATGGCTACACCTTC; CDR3aa: CATSDTYNYGYTF
j_gene: TRBJ1-5; v_gene: TRBV2; abundance: few; d_gene: TRBD1; CDR3nt: TGTGCCAGCAGTAAGGGGGACAGGATGCGCAATCAGCCCCAGCATTTT; CDR3aa: CASSKGDRMRNQPQHF
j_gene: TRBJ2-4; v_gene: TRBV4-1; abundance: once; d_gene: TRBD2; CDR3nt: TGCGCCAGCAGCTACCGGACTAGCGGAGACAAAAACATTCAGTACTTC; CDR3aa: CASSYRTSGDKNIQYF
j_gene: TRBJ2-3; v_gene: TRBV2; abundance: NA; d_gene: NA; CDR3nt: TGTGCCAGCAGTGATGAGAATCAAGTCACAGATACGCAGTATTTT; CDR3aa: CASSDENQVTDTQYF
j_gene: TRBJ2-2; v_gene: TRBV9; abundance: NA; d_gene: TRBD2; CDR3nt: TGTGCCAGCAGCGCTTACAAATCCGGGACTACCACGAATCCGAACACCGGGGAGCTGTTTTTT; CDR3aa: CASSAYKSGTTTNPNTGELFF
j_gene: TRBJ2-3; v_gene: TRBV21-1; abundance: NA; d_gene: NA; CDR3nt: TGTGCCAGCAGCAACGAACTAGCGGGAGGGCCTAATACGCAGTATTTT; CDR3aa: CASSNELAGGPNTQYF
j_gene: TRBJ2-3; v_gene: TRBV4-1; abundance: NA; d_gene: TRBD2; CDR3nt: TGCGCCAGCAGCCAACCGGGACTACCGCAGGATACGCAGTATTTT; CDR3aa: CASSQPGLPQDTQYF
j_gene: TRBJ1-1; v_gene: TRBV28; abundance: once; d_gene: NA; CDR3nt: TGTGCCAGCAGTTGGGGAGGGGTGAACACTGAAGCTTTCTTT; CDR3aa: CASSWGGVNTEAFF
j_gene: TRBJ2-7; v_gene: TRBV5-4; abundance: NA; d_gene: NA; CDR3nt: TGTGCCAGCAGCTTAGCGACAGAAGTGGCCTACGAGCAGTACTTC; CDR3aa: CASSLATEVAYEQYF
j_gene: TRBJ2-1; v_gene: TRBV30; abundance: NA; d_gene: TRBD2; CDR3nt: TGTGCCTGGAGTGACCGGGAGGGCGATGAGCAGTTCTTC; CDR3aa: CAWSDREGDEQFF
j_gene: TRBJ1-5; v_gene: TRBV2; abundance: NA; d_gene: TRBD1; CDR3nt: TGTGCCAGCTATGGGGACAGGGATAGCAATCAGCCCCAGCATTTT; CDR3aa: CASYGDRDSNQPQHF
j_gene: TRBJ1-1; v_gene: TRBV2; abundance: few; d_gene: NA; CDR3nt: TGTGCCAGCAGTGAAAGGCAGGGAAACACTGAAGCTTTCTTT; CDR3aa: CASSERQGNTEAFF
j_gene: TRBJ1-2; v_gene: TRBV5-1; abundance: NA; d_gene: NA; CDR3nt: TGCGCCAGCAGACCCGAGGGGGACTATGGCTACACCTTC; CDR3aa: CASRPEGDYGYTF